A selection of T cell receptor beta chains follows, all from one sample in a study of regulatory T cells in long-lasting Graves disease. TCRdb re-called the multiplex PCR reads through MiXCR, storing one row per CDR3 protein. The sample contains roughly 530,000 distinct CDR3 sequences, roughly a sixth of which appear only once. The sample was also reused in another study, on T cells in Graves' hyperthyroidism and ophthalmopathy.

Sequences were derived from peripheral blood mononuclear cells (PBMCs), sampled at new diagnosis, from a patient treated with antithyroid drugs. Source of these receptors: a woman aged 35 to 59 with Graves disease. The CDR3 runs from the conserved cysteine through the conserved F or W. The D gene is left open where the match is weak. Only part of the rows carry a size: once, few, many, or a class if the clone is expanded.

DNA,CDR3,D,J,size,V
TGTGCCAGCAGTGTCGCAGGGGTTCTACCCCTCCACTTT,CASSVAGVLPLHF,.,TRBJ1-6,few,TRBV12-3/TRBV12-4
TGTGCCAGCAGACGGACAGGGGAGGCTGAAGCTTTCTTT,CASRRTGEAEAFF,TRBD1,TRBJ1-1,few,TRBV27
TGTGCCAGCAGCTCCGGGCAGGCATCGATCAATCAGCCCCAGCATTTT,CASSSGQASINQPQHF,.,TRBJ1-5,many,TRBV7-8
TGCGCCAGCAGTGAGTTACGAAAGCTTATGAACACTGAAGCTTTCTTT,CASSELRKLMNTEAFF,.,TRBJ1-1,many,TRBV10-2
TGTGCCAGCAGCCCGCTAGCGGGGGGGCCGGATACGCAGTATTTT,CASSPLAGGPDTQYF,TRBD2,TRBJ2-3,few,TRBV7-9
TGTGCCAGCAGTCCAACCCCCCAGGGGGCCTTAAACATTCAGTACTTC,CASSPTPQGALNIQYF,TRBD1,TRBJ2-4,few,TRBV5-5
TGCGCCAGCAGTTCGTCTGCGGAGAACCAAGAGACCCAGTACTTC,CASSSSAENQETQYF,.,TRBJ2-5,.,TRBV5-1
TGTGCCAGCAGGCTGACTAGCGGGGGGCGAAAAGAGACCCAGTACTTC,CASRLTSGGRKETQYF,TRBD2,TRBJ2-5,many,TRBV2
TGTGCCAGCAAGAGAGGTGGCAGGGAAAGCTCCTACGAGCAGTACTTC,CASKRGGRESSYEQYF,.,TRBJ2-7,.,TRBV5-4
TGTGCCAGCTCACCACCGTCAGTTATATACAATGAGCAGTTCTTC,CASSPPSVIYNEQFF,.,TRBJ2-1,many,TRBV18
TGTGCCAGTACCCAATCGACAGGCCTGAGCTCCTACGAGCAGTACTTC,CASTQSTGLSSYEQYF,.,TRBJ2-7,.,TRBV19
TGTGCCATCAGTGGGGAGACAGGAAACGGCTACACCTTC,CAISGETGNGYTF,.,TRBJ1-2,many,TRBV10-3
TGTGCCACCAGCACCGGGGGGACAGCTGAGCAGTTCTTC,CATSTGGTAEQFF,.,TRBJ2-1,many,TRBV15
TGCGCCAGCAGCTTTAGGGAGATGAGCTCCTACAATGAGCAGTTCTTC,CASSFREMSSYNEQFF,.,TRBJ2-1,many,TRBV5-1
TGTGCCAGCAGTGTTGCCTACGAGCAGTACTTC,CASSVAYEQYF,.,TRBJ2-7,many,TRBV12-3/TRBV12-4
TGCAGTGCTGCACAGACTAGCGGTGTTACCGGGGAGCTGTTTTTT,CSAAQTSGVTGELFF,TRBD2,TRBJ2-2,.,TRBV20-1
TGTGCCAGCAGCCCCCTGCTGGGTCCGCGTGAGCAGTTCTTC,CASSPLLGPREQFF,.,TRBJ2-1,.,TRBV2
TGTGCCAACCGGGTTGGGGCCGCAGGCTCCGGGGCCAACGTCCTGACTTTC,CANRVGAAGSGANVLTF,.,TRBJ2-6,few,TRBV2
TGTGCCAGCAGTTACTCGAGGGGGGTCTATGGCTACACCTTC,CASSYSRGVYGYTF,.,TRBJ1-2,.,TRBV6-5
TGTGCCAGCAGCCCGATTGCGGGGCGGACGGGCCTCGGAGAGACCCAGTACTTC,CASSPIAGRTGLGETQYF,.,TRBJ2-5,.,TRBV11-3
TGTGCCAGCACCCCGGGGGGGACCCTAAACACTGAAGCTTTCTTT,CASTPGGTLNTEAFF,.,TRBJ1-1,many,TRBV12-3/TRBV12-4
TGTGCCACCGTCGCGGACCTCCTAGGGAGCTATGGCTACACCTTC,CATVADLLGSYGYTF,.,TRBJ1-2,.,TRBV10-3
TGCGCCAGCAGCCAACCAGGGACAACTAATGAAAAACTGTTTTTT,CASSQPGTTNEKLFF,.,TRBJ1-4,.,TRBV4-1
TGTGCCAGACACGTCTACGAGCAGTACTTC,CARHVYEQYF,.,TRBJ2-7,.,TRBV6-4
TGTGCCAGCAGTGAAATGGCGGGGAATGGCTATGGCTACACCTTC,CASSEMAGNGYGYTF,.,TRBJ1-2,.,TRBV6-1
TGTGCCAGCAGTTTAGGGGCGGGGGCCAACAATGAGCAGTTCTTC,CASSLGAGANNEQFF,.,TRBJ2-1,many,TRBV12-3/TRBV12-4